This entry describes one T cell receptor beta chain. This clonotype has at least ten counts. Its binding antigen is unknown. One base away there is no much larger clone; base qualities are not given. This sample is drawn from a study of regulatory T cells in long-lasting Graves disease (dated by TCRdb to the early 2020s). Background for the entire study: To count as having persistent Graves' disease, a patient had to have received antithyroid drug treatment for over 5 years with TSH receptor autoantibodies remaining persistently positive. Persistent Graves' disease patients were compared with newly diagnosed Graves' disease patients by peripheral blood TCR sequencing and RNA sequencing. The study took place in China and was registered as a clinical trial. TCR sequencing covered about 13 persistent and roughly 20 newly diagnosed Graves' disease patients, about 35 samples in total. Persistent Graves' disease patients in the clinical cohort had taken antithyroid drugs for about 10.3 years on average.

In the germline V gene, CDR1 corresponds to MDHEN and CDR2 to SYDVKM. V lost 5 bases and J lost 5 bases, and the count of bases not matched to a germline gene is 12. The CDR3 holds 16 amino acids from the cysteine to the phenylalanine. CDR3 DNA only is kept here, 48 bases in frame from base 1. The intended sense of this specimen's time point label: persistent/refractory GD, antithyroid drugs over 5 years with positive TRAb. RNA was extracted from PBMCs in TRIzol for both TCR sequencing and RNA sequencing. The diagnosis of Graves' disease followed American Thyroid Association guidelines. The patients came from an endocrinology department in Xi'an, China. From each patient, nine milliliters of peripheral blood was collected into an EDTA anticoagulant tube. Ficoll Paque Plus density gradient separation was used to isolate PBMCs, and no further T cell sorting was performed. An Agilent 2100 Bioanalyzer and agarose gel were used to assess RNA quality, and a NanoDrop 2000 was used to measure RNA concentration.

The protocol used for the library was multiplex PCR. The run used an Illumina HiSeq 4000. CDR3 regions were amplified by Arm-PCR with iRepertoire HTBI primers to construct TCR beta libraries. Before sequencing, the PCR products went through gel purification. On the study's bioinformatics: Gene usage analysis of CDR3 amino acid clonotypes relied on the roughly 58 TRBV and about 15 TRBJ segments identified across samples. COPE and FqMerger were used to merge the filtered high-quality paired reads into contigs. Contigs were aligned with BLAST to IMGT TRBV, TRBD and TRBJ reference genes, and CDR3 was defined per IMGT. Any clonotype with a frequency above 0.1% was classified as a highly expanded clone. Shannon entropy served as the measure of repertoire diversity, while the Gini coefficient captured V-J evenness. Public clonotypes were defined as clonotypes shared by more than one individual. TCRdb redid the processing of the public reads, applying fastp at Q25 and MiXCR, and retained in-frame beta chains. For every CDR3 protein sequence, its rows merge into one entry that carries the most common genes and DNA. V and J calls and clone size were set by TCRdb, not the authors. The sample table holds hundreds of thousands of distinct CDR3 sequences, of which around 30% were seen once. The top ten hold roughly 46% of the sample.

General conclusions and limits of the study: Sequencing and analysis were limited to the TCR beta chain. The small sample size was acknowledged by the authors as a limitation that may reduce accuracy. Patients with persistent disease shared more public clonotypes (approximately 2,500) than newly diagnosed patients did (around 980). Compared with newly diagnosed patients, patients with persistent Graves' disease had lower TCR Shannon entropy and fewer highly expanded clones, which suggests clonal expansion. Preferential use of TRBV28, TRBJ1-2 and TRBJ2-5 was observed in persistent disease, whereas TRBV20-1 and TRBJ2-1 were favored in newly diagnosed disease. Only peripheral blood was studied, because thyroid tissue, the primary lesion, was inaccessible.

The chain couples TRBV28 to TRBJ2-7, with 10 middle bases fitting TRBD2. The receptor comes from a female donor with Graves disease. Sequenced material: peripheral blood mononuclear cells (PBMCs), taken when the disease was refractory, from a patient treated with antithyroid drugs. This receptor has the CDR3 CASSTPSSGRKDEQYF. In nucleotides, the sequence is TGTGCCAGCAGTACCCCTAGTAGCGGGAGGAAAGACGAGCAGTACTTC.